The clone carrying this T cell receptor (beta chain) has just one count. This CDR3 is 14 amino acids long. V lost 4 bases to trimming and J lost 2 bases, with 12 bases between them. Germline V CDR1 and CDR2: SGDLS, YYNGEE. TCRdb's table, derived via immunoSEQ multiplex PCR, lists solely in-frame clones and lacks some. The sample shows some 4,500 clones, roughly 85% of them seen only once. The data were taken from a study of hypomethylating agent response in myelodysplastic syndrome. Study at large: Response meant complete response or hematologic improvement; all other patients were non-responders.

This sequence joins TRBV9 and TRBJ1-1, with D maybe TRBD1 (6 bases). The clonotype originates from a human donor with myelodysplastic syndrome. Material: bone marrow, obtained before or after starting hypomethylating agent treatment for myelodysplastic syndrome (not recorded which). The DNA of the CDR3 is TGTGCCAGCAGCCCCGGGGGGCCAAACACTGAAGCTTTCTTT. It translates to CASSPGGPNTEAFF.